These 27 T cell receptor beta chains came from one sample sequenced in a study of blood T cells in healthy people across ages. A second PCR of about 7 to 12 cycles used a sample-barcoded 5' primer and a J-beta primer mix. TCRdb reprocessed the 5' RACE reads via MiXCR and lists one record per CDR3 protein. The sample lists fewer than 800,000 distinct CDR3 sequences; 21% were seen once. Input material: blood. These receptors all stem from a man aged 65 to 85 in good health.

This clonotype came up many times. The chain uses TRBV7-9 and TRBJ1-4, with D possibly TRBD1 on 6 matching bases. Germline loops: CDR1 SEHNR, CDR2 FQNEAQ (reference sequence). The CDR3 covers 14 residues. V was shortened by 2 bases and J by 7 bases, with 11 bases between the two germline ends. CDR3 coding DNA: TGTGCCAGCAGCTTAAATCAGGGGCTTGAAAAACTGTTTTTT. Its translation is CASSLNQGLEKLFF.

The table lists this clonotype with a few counts. The genes are TRBV12-3 or TRBV12-4 and TRBJ2-7; possibly TRBD1 for D (5 bases). The CDR3 loop spans 13 amino acids. V gave up 7 bases and J gave up 5 bases, with 15 bases separating them. This CDR3 is CASIPRGSHEQYF. DNA of the CDR3: TGTGCCAGCATCCCAAGGGGAAGCCACGAGCAGTACTTC.

In DNA form, the CDR3 reads TGTGCCAGCAGACCGGGACTAGCGGAGCACACAGATACGCAGTATTTT. Its translation: CASRPGLAEHTDTQYF. V and J are TRBV12-3 or TRBV12-4 and TRBJ2-3; TRBD2 agrees at 11 bases. This CDR3 contains 16 residues. V was clipped by 6 bases and J by 2 bases; unmatched bases: 7.

This clonotype was counted only a few times. The DNA of the CDR3 is TGTGCCAGCAGCCCCGCGGACCCAAGAGGGGTCCAAAACATTCAGTACTTC. As protein: CASSPADPRGVQNIQYF. This sequence joins TRBV3-1 and TRBJ2-4; TRBD1 or TRBD2 may be the D gene (5 bases each). Trimming removed 4 bases from V and 5 bases from J, with 21 bases in between. The length of the CDR3 is 17 residues. The V gene's germline CDR1 is LGHDT and CDR2 YNNKEL (reference sequence).

This chain connects TRBV3-1 to TRBJ2-5; 7 positions match TRBD2. The J call may be faulty, since TRBJ2-1 better matches the DNA end. The CDR3 extends over 14 amino acids. Germline-derived CDR1 and CDR2 are LGHDT and YNNKEL (reference sequence). For the CDR3, the DNA is TGTGCCAGCAGCCCTGCCCCAGCGGGAAATGAGCAGTTCTTC. Translated: CASSPAPAGNEQFF.

Only one count was recorded for this clonotype. V and J are TRBV5-1 and TRBJ2-5; TRBD2 matches 8 bases. The germline V gene has CDR1 SGHRS and CDR2 YFSETQ. V was clipped by 4 bases and J by 12 bases; unmatched bases: 8. CDR3 size: 12 residues. The chain's CDR3 is CASSPGTSSEYF. Written as DNA, the CDR3 is TGCGCCAGCAGCCCCGGGACTAGTTCCGAGTACTTC.

In this sample, this clonotype turned up once. The chain employs TRBV20-1 and TRBJ2-5; the D call may be TRBD1 or TRBD2 (5 bases each). Matching the DNA end better, TRBJ2-7 makes the J call doubtful. Germline V lookup: CDR1 DFQATT, CDR2 SNEGSKA (reference sequence). The CDR3 contains 14 residues. CDR3 loop: CSAREGTAGDEQYF. The CDR3 bases are TGCAGTGCTAGAGAAGGGACCGCTGGCGACGAGCAGTACTTC.

This clonotype appeared many times. The chain uses TRBV5-5 and TRBJ1-6; a possible D gene is TRBD1 (5 bases). Trimming took 0 bases from V and 7 from J, leaving 11 bases between them. There are 15 residues in the CDR3. Germline assignment: CDR1 SGHKS and CDR2 YYEKEE (reference sequence). CDR3 nucleotides: TGTGCCAGCAGCTTGGGAGTGGAGGGGAATTCACCCCTCCACTTT. Protein sequence: CASSLGVEGNSPLHF.

The rearrangement uses TRBV2 and TRBJ2-5; 12 positions match TRBD2. The CDR3 loop spans 18 amino acids. With 0 bases clipped from V and 4 bases from J, the junction kept 9 bases outside the gene matches. Germline values: CDR1 SNHLY, CDR2 FYNNEI. The CDR3 protein is CASSEALPSGRARETQYF. The DNA of the CDR3 is TGTGCCAGCAGTGAAGCGCTTCCTAGCGGGAGGGCCCGAGAGACCCAGTACTTC.

This clonotype was counted a few times. This chain connects TRBV19 to TRBJ2-7; TRBD2 matches at 7 bases. In germline, CDR1 is LNHDA, CDR2 SQIVND (reference sequence). The CDR3 is 13 residues long. V lost 3 bases to trimming and J lost 2 bases; unmatched junction nucleotides: 1. The CDR3 nucleotides are TGTGCCAGTAGTATGGGACTACCCTACGAGCAGTACTTC. It codes for CASSMGLPYEQYF.

Remarks on this clonotype: A much larger clone lies a single base off, so this may be a read error. This chain connects TRBV29-1 to TRBJ2-3; 11 nucleotides line up with TRBD2. Per germline, CDR1 SQVTM and CDR2 ANQGSEA. The CDR3 has 15 residues. The CDR3 here is CGVDDPSGRTDTQYF. DNA of the CDR3: TGCGGCGTTGATGATCCTAGCGGGAGGACAGATACGCAGTATTTT.

This clonotype occurred a few times. No conserved phenylalanine or tryptophan is present at the end of the CDR3, so a read error is the likely explanation. V gene TRBV7-8 combines with J gene TRBJ2-2; TRBD2 is a possible D gene (5 bases). Trimming cost V 3 bases and J 7 bases, with 21 bases left between them. The CDR3 is 17 amino acids. Per the germline V gene, CDR1 is SGHVS and CDR2 is FQNEAQ. The CDR3 sequence: CASSLPLRKNRGGELFL. Here the CDR3 DNA reads TGTGCCAGCAGCTTGCCTCTTCGAAAAAATCGGGGCGGGGAGCTGTTTCTT.

The DNA of the CDR3 is TGTGCCAGCAGCCCCGCGGGGAGTTCACCCCTCCACTTT. This encodes CASSPAGSSPLHF. V usage is TRBV7-9 and J usage is TRBJ1-6; D call uncertain. V dropped 5 bases and J dropped 9 bases, with 11 bases sitting between them. This CDR3 is 13 amino acids long. Germline loops: CDR1 SEHNR, CDR2 FQNEAQ (reference sequence).

At least ten counts were recorded for this clonotype. V and J are TRBV5-1 and TRBJ1-4; weak D call: TRBD1 (6 bases). Trimming pared 2 bases from V and 5 bases from J, leaving 13 bases between. Per germline, CDR1 SGHRS and CDR2 YFSETQ. CDR3 length equals 15 residues. This CDR3 reads CASSFQGGLNEKLFF. CDR3 in DNA: TGCGCCAGCAGCTTCCAAGGGGGTTTAAATGAAAAACTGTTTTTT.

The sample holds a few counts of this clonotype. V and J are TRBV7-2 and TRBJ1-5, with D maybe TRBD1 (6 bases). The germline gives CDR1 SGHTA, CDR2 FQGNSA. Trimming took 3 bases from V and 7 from J, leaving 10 bases between them. The CDR3 sequence is 13 residues long. The DNA for the CDR3 is TGTGCCAGCAGCTTGGGGGGCAGGCAGCCCCAGCATTTT. This sequence encodes CASSLGGRQPQHF. The complete variable domain, with remaining parts taken from reference TRBV7-2 and TRBJ1-5, reads GAGVSQSPSNKVTEKGKDVELRCDPISGHTALYWYRQSLGQGLEFLIYFQGNSAPDKSGLPSDRFSAERTGGSVSTLTIQRTQQEDSAVYLCASSLGGRQPQHFGDGTRLSIL.

This clonotype was detected a few times. The rearrangement uses TRBV28 and TRBJ1-1; possibly TRBD1 for D (5 bases). V shed 3 bases and J shed 1 base, with 12 bases lying between them. In germline, CDR1 is MDHEN, CDR2 SYDVKM. The CDR3 totals 15 residues. The CDR3 here is CASSFGGTRNTEAFF. The CDR3 coding sequence is TGTGCCAGCAGTTTCGGGGGGACTAGGAACACTGAAGCTTTCTTT.

This clonotype was picked up a small number of times. The chain joins TRBV20-1 to TRBJ1-5; the match to TRBD1 covers 9 bases. Germline V gene sequence: CDR1 DFQATT, CDR2 SNEGSKA (reference sequence). This CDR3 is 16 amino acids long. J was trimmed by 3 bases and V by 1 base; bases with no gene match: 7. CDR3 protein: CSARAPAQGANQPQHF. In DNA form, the CDR3 reads TGCAGTGCTAGAGCCCCTGCACAGGGGGCCAATCAGCCCCAGCATTTT.

The chain is built from TRBV20-1 and TRBJ2-7, with 8 bases fitting TRBD2. The CDR3 runs to 17 residues. CDR1 is DFQATT, CDR2 SNEGSKA, per germline (reference sequence). V lost 0 bases to trimming and J lost 2 bases; unmatched junction nucleotides: 12. CDR3 sequence reads: CSARDEKSGRTPYEQYF. CDR3 nucleotides: TGCAGTGCTAGAGATGAAAAAAGCGGGAGAACACCCTACGAGCAGTACTTC.

The CDR3 DNA reads as TGCGCCAGCAGCTTGGCCCCTACAGAAATTAACTATGGCTACACCTTC. This translates into CASSLAPTEINYGYTF. V is TRBV5-1 and J is TRBJ1-2; unclear D gene. The CDR3 spans 16 residues. The V gene lost 0 bases and the J gene lost 1 base, with 13 bases spanning the gap. Germline CDR1 SGHRS, CDR2 YFSETQ.

The V gene is TRBV29-1, the J gene TRBJ1-1; D is possibly TRBD1 (5 bases). Germline V gene lookup returns CDR1 SQVTM and CDR2 ANQGSEA. CDR3 length: 11 residues. V lost 2 bases and J lost 6, with 7 bases in between. The CDR3, as DNA: TGCAGCGTTGAAAGGGGATCTGAAGCTTTCTTT. The encoded protein is CSVERGSEAFF.

This clonotype was counted many times. V is TRBV24-1 and J is TRBJ2-2, with D perhaps matching TRBD1 (6 bases). This CDR3 spans 15 amino acids. V was trimmed by 3 bases and J by 3 bases, leaving 10 bases between them. Looked up from germline, CDR1 is KGHDR and CDR2 is SFDVKD. The CDR3 bases are TGTGCCACCAGTGATCCCCACAGGGACACCGGGGAGCTGTTTTTT. Its protein is CATSDPHRDTGELFF.

V usage is TRBV7-9 and J usage is TRBJ2-1; 8 bases are a match to TRBD2. In germline, CDR1 is SEHNR, CDR2 FQNEAQ (reference sequence). J gave up 2 bases and V 8 bases, and 5 bases lay outside the gene matches. The length of the CDR3 is 14 residues. CDR3 loop: CASLSGVTYNEQFF. In DNA, the CDR3 is TGTGCCAGCCTTAGCGGGGTGACCTACAATGAGCAGTTCTTC.

In nucleotides, the CDR3 is TGTGCCAGCAGCGCCGCGGGACAGGCGAGGAATGAGCAGTTCTTC. Translated, it gives CASSAAGQARNEQFF. The chain links TRBV7-9 to TRBJ2-1; 8 positions agree with TRBD1. Germline CDR1 is SEHNR and CDR2 is FQNEAQ (reference sequence). The V segment lost 5 bases and the J segment 7 bases; nucleotides outside the gene matches: 10. The CDR3 is made up of 15 amino acids. The full variable domain, with the rest looked up from reference TRBV7-9 and TRBJ2-1, is DTGVSQNPRHKITKRGQNVTFRCDPISEHNRLYWYRQTLGQGPEFLTYFQNEAQLEKSRLLSDRFSAERPKGSFSTLEIQRTEQGDSAMYLCASSAAGQARNEQFFGPGTRLTVL.

In its sample, this clonotype was seen once. The chain has TRBV19 and TRBJ2-3; D is ambiguous. V gave up 3 bases and J gave up 6 bases, with 22 bases separating them. The V gene's germline CDR1 is LNHDA and CDR2 SQIVND (reference sequence). CDR3 length: 17 residues. The CDR3 protein is CASSITTLLSIPDTQYF. The CDR3 nucleotides are TGTGCCAGTAGTATCACAACCCTTCTCTCGATCCCGGATACGCAGTATTTT.

This clonotype has more than one count but fewer than ten. V and J are TRBV10-3 and TRBJ2-5, with D perhaps given as TRBD1 or TRBD2 (5 bases each). This CDR3 is 13 amino acids long. Trimming removed 4 bases from V and 3 bases from J, with 9 bases in between. Germline V CDR1 and CDR2: ENHRY, SYGVKD. In DNA, the CDR3 is TGTGCCATCAGTGTTGGGGGAAAAGAGACCCAGTACTTC. This codes for CAISVGGKETQYF.

This clonotype occurred once. The chain employs TRBV6-1 and TRBJ1-5, with 7 positions matching TRBD1. Germline CDR1 MNHNS, CDR2 SASEGT. The CDR3 extends over 14 amino acids. V shed 3 bases, J shed 7 bases, and the junction held 6 bases outside the gene matches. The CDR3 DNA reads TGTGCCAGCAGTGATGACAGGGTGGGCCAGCCCCAGCATTTT. The encoded protein is CASSDDRVGQPQHF.

This chain connects TRBV7-2 to TRBJ2-3; D uncertain. Germline V gives CDR1 SGHTA, CDR2 FQGNSA. CDR3 size: 14 residues. With 1 base removed from V and 6 bases from J, the gap between germline ends came to 11 bases. CDR3 in amino acids: CASSLVGIEDTQYF. Here the CDR3 DNA reads TGTGCCAGCAGCTTAGTGGGGATTGAGGATACGCAGTATTTT. Complete variable domain (other parts from reference TRBV7-2 and TRBJ2-3): GAGVSQSPSNKVTEKGKDVELRCDPISGHTALYWYRQSLGQGLEFLIYFQGNSAPDKSGLPSDRFSAERTGGSVSTLTIQRTQQEDSAVYLCASSLVGIEDTQYFGPGTRLTVL.